This TCR beta chain emerged from a study of PD-1 blockade in mismatch repair-deficient tumors. Study as a whole: Enrolled about 2012-2017, patients had progressing, pretreated mismatch repair-deficient cancers of around twelve types. Findings and limits, study-wide: Tumor-resident clones, often absent from pretreatment blood, expanded after pembrolizumab and then contracted.

In the case of this clone: Antigen specificity is unknown.

Clones were sequenced by immunoSEQ multiplex PCR, and TCRdb holds only the in-frame ones, with some missing. In the table there are 100,000 or so clones, about 79% of which are singletons. Germline V gives CDR1 MNHEY, CDR2 SVGAGI. The CDR3 length is 12 residues. Trimming pared 6 bases from V and 3 bases from J, leaving 6 bases between. The sample in question was peripheral blood, obtained about 33 weeks after starting pembrolizumab. The V and J genes are TRBV6-5 and TRBJ1-5; D remains unclear. The source of this sequence is an adult with mismatch repair-deficient cancer. The CDR3, as DNA: TGTGCCAGCAGGGGTCCCAATCAGCCCCAGCATTTT. Encoded protein: CASRGPNQPQHF.